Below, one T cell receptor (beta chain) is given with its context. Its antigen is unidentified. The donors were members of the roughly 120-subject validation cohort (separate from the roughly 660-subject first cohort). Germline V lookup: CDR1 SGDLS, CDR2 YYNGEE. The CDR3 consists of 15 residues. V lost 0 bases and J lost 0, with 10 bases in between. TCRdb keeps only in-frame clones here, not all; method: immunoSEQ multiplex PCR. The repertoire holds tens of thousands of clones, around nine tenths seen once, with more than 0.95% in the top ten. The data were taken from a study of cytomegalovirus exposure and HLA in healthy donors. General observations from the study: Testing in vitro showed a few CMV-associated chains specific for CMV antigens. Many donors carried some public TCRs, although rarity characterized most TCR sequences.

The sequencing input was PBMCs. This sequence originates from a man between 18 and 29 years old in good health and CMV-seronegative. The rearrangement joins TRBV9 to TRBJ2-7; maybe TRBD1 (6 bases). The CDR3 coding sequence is TGTGCCAGCAGCGTAGACGGGACATCCTCCTACGAGCAGTACTTC. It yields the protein CASSVDGTSSYEQYF.